The 32 T cell receptor beta chains presented below share a single source sample, sequenced in a study of shared clonotypes between healthy human individuals. TCRdb's table, derived via immunoSEQ multiplex PCR, lists solely in-frame clones and lacks some. The sample shows millions of clones, 85% to 95% of them seen only once. Source material: naive CD4+ T cells sorted from blood. Subset indicated: CD45RA+ positively selected. These receptors all come from a man aged 18 to 30 in good health.

This chain connects TRBV6-1 to TRBJ2-5; D not certain. Trimming took off 6 bases at V and 7 bases at J, with 18 bases between the two ends. The length of the CDR3 is 14 residues. CDR1 is MNHNS and CDR2 is SASEGT in the germline V gene. The CDR3 is CASRDRTLVGTQYF. The CDR3 nucleotides are TGTGCCAGCAGGGACCGGACCCTAGTAGGGACCCAGTACTTC.

The chain recombines TRBV2 with TRBJ1-2; D possibly corresponds to TRBD1 (6 bases). This CDR3 contains 13 residues. The V gene lost 11 bases and the J gene lost 5 bases, with 18 bases spanning the gap. Germline-derived CDR1 and CDR2 are SNHLY and FYNNEI. The CDR3 is CAGQTDPTYGYTF. Written as DNA, the CDR3 is TGTGCCGGACAGACGGACCCCACTTATGGCTACACCTTC.

V and J are TRBV7-9 and TRBJ1-6; 7 bases map to TRBD1. Trimming removed 3 bases from V and 0 bases from J; junction bases left unmatched: 8. This CDR3 region has 18 residues. Germline CDR1 SEHNR, CDR2 FQNEAQ (reference sequence). The CDR3 nucleotides read TGTGCCAGCAGCTTCTCTGGACAGGTGGGCTCCTATAATTCACCCCTCCACTTT. It is translated as CASSFSGQVGSYNSPLHF.

This clone was observed a few times. Other DNA sequences in this sample translate to the same CDR3. The chain joins TRBV10-3 to TRBJ1-2; TRBD1 agrees at 10 bases. J lost 6 bases, V lost 6 bases, and 4 bases had no gene match. Per the germline V gene, CDR1 is ENHRY and CDR2 is SYGVKD. The CDR3 runs to 13 residues. The CDR3 DNA reads TGTGCCATCAGCCCGGGGACAGGGGATGGCTACACCTTC. Its translation is CAISPGTGDGYTF.

The chain combines TRBV6-6 with TRBJ1-1; no clear D. CDR3 length equals 13 residues. In germline, CDR1 is MNHNY, CDR2 SVGAGI (reference sequence). V shed 3 bases and J shed 1 base, with 6 bases lying between them. CDR3 residues: CASSYTQNTEAFF. The CDR3 nucleotides read TGTGCCAGCAGTTATACTCAGAACACTGAAGCTTTCTTT.

The chain joins TRBV27 to TRBJ2-1; no reliable D call. Germline V gene lookup returns CDR1 MNHEY and CDR2 SMNVEV (reference sequence). The CDR3 has 17 residues. V was pared by 8 bases and J by 1 base, with 21 bases between. For the CDR3, the DNA is TGTGCCAGCTTATCTGTGGCCGGGCAGATGTCCTACAATGAGCAGTTCTTC. Encoded protein: CASLSVAGQMSYNEQFF.

The genes are TRBV18 and TRBJ1-2; 10 nucleotides match TRBD1. CDR1 and CDR2 from the germline V gene are KGHSH and LQKENI. Trimming at V came to 1 base and at J to 2 bases, leaving 4 bases not matched to a gene. The CDR3 has 16 amino acids. The CDR3 spells CASSPLGTGVNYGYTF. As DNA, the CDR3 is TGTGCCAGCTCACCACTAGGGACAGGGGTGAACTATGGCTACACCTTC.

The chain joins TRBV28 to TRBJ2-7; D not certain. Germline V gives CDR1 MDHEN, CDR2 SYDVKM. The CDR3 is 16 amino acids. With 7 bases removed from V and 4 bases from J, the gap between germline ends came to 23 bases. The DNA of the CDR3 is TGTGCCAGCACCACCTTGATGATCCGCGGCAAGTACGAGCAGTACTTC. Amino acid sequence: CASTTLMIRGKYEQYF.

This clone came up a few times. This chain connects TRBV10-3 to TRBJ1-2; no clear D gene. The CDR3 runs 16 residues. Per the germline V gene, CDR1 is ENHRY and CDR2 is SYGVKD. V was shortened by 2 bases and J by 0 bases, with 13 bases between the two germline ends. CDR3 in amino acids: CAISEGRKQSNYGYTF. The CDR3 DNA sequence: TGTGCCATCAGTGAGGGCCGAAAACAATCTAACTATGGCTACACCTTC.

This clone was seen a single time. The rearrangement joins TRBV5-1 to TRBJ2-1, with no clear D. Germline V gives CDR1 SGHRS, CDR2 YFSETQ. This CDR3 spans 16 amino acids. V dropped 2 bases and J dropped 0 bases, with 12 bases sitting between them. CDR3 region: CASSFGVQSSYNEQFF. DNA of the CDR3: TGCGCCAGCAGCTTTGGGGTCCAGAGCTCCTACAATGAGCAGTTCTTC.

For this clone: This CDR3 is also generated by other DNA sequences in the sample. The V and J genes are TRBV30 and TRBJ2-5, with D unclear. Germline V gene sequence: CDR1 GTSNPN, CDR2 SVGIG (reference sequence). With 5 bases removed from V and 0 bases from J, the gap between germline ends came to 4 bases. The CDR3 has 11 amino acids. The CDR3 loop reads CAWGHQETQYF. The CDR3 nucleotides are TGTGCCTGGGGTCACCAAGAGACCCAGTACTTC.

The chain carries TRBV7-9 and TRBJ1-2; perhaps TRBD1 as D (5 bases). This CDR3 has 13 amino acids. V lost 4 bases and J lost 8, with 14 bases in between. Germline CDR1 and CDR2: SEHNR and FQNEAQ (reference sequence). The CDR3 region has the DNA TGTGCCAGCAGCTGGGACGGAGTGGGGGGCTACACCTTC. Protein: CASSWDGVGGYTF.

The rearrangement joins TRBV7-2 to TRBJ1-5; the D is unclear. Germline V CDR1 and CDR2: SGHTA, FQGNSA. There are 13 residues in the CDR3. Trimming stripped 5 bases from V and 7 bases from J, with 12 bases between. The CDR3 region is CASSPDSLQPQHF. DNA for the CDR3: TGTGCCAGCAGCCCTGATAGTTTACAGCCCCAGCATTTT. The full variable domain, in which reference TRBV7-2 and TRBJ1-5 provide the parts outside the CDR3, is GAGVSQSPSNKVTEKGKDVELRCDPISGHTALYWYRQSLGQGLEFLIYFQGNSAPDKSGLPSDRFSAERTGGSVSTLTIQRTQQEDSAVYLCASSPDSLQPQHFGDGTRLSIL.

The genes are TRBV7-9 and TRBJ1-5; the D gene is possibly TRBD1 (6 bases). Germline CDR1 and CDR2: SEHNR and FQNEAQ (reference sequence). Trimming shortened V by 4 bases and J by 0 bases, and 10 bases separated the two germline ends. The CDR3 totals 15 residues. The CDR3 sequence: CASSSGQPSNQPQHF. In nucleotides, the CDR3 is TGTGCCAGCAGCTCGGGACAACCTAGCAATCAGCCCCAGCATTTT.

This chain joins TRBV10-1 and TRBJ2-1; possible D gene TRBD1, 6 bases. Trimming took 2 bases from V and 2 from J, leaving 10 bases between them. The CDR3 covers 15 residues. Germline V lookup: CDR1 WNHNN, CDR2 SYGVQD (reference sequence). This chain's CDR3 is CASSEGRGTYNEQFF. Here the CDR3 DNA reads TGCGCCAGCAGTGAGGGCAGGGGAACCTACAATGAGCAGTTCTTC.

V usage is TRBV19 and J usage is TRBJ2-3, with 9 bases identical to TRBD2. V lost 5 bases, J lost 6 bases, and 9 bases stayed unmatched. The CDR3 loop spans 15 amino acids. The germline CDR1 and CDR2 sequences are LNHDA and SQIVND (reference sequence). CDR3 nucleotide sequence: TGTGCCAGTAGTCTCGGCGGGGGGGCCGTTGATACGCAGTATTTT. Protein product: CASSLGGGAVDTQYF.

The chain couples TRBV5-8 to TRBJ1-3; 7 positions agree with TRBD1. Germline CDR1 reads SGHTS; CDR2 reads YDEGEE. The junction had 14 bases not matched to a gene; V was cut back by 5 bases and J by 0 bases. The CDR3 covers 18 residues. CDR3 region: CASSSLSRGFSSGNTIYF. DNA for the CDR3: TGTGCCAGCAGTTCTCTTTCCAGGGGGTTTAGCTCTGGAAACACCATATATTTT. Full variable domain (outside the CDR3, taken from reference TRBV5-8 and TRBJ1-3): EAGVTQSPTHLIKTRGQQATLRCSPISGHTSVYWYQQALGLGLQFLLWYDEGEERNRGNFPPRFSGRQFPNYSSELNVNALELEDSALYLCASSSLSRGFSSGNTIYFGEGSWLTVV.

The chain carries TRBV10-3 and TRBJ2-7, with D perhaps matching TRBD2 (7 bases). CDR3 length: 13 residues. Germline V gene sequence: CDR1 ENHRY, CDR2 SYGVKD. Trimming stripped 7 bases from V and 6 bases from J, with 16 bases between. Here the CDR3 DNA reads TGTGCCATCAACGGCGGGGGCGGGTTCGAGCAGTACTTC. This sequence encodes CAINGGGGFEQYF.

The chain carries TRBV7-9 and TRBJ2-7, with 7 bases lining up with TRBD2. The CDR3 loop spans 13 amino acids. V was pared by 5 bases and J by 4 bases, with 5 bases of the junction left unmatched. CDR1 and CDR2 from the germline V gene are SEHNR and FQNEAQ (reference sequence). This chain's CDR3 is CASSRTSVYEQYF. The CDR3 DNA follows: TGTGCCAGCAGCCGGACTAGTGTGTACGAGCAGTACTTC.

The chain is built from TRBV2 and TRBJ1-5; D call uncertain. V lost 7 bases, J lost 7 bases, and 11 bases lay in between. Germline V gene lookup returns CDR1 SNHLY and CDR2 FYNNEI. The CDR3 runs 12 residues. DNA of the CDR3: TGTGCCAGCACGGCGGGCTCCCAGCCCCAGCATTTT. Its translation is CASTAGSQPQHF.

Concerning this clone itself: Different DNA sequences within this sample yield the same CDR3. The rearrangement uses TRBV6-5 and TRBJ1-2; weak D call: TRBD1 (6 bases). Trimming removed 6 bases from V and 4 bases from J, with 12 bases in between. CDR3 length: 13 amino acids. Germline-derived CDR1 and CDR2 are MNHEY and SVGAGI. CDR3 region: CASSPDRGYGYTF. In DNA form, the CDR3 reads TGTGCCAGCAGCCCGGACAGAGGCTATGGCTACACCTTC.

J is TRBJ2-1 and V is TRBV29-1, with 7 bases lining up with TRBD1. CDR3 length: 15 amino acids. Germline CDR1 SQVTM, CDR2 ANQGSEA. The V gene end was trimmed by 7 bases and the J gene end by 4 bases; junction bases not matched to a gene: 13. CDR3 nucleotides: TGCAGCGCCGGCATCAAGAAGGGGGCTTACAATGAGCAGTTCTTC. This translates into CSAGIKKGAYNEQFF.

The chain recombines TRBV2 with TRBJ2-2; D gene ambiguous. The length of the CDR3 is 14 residues. Trimming removed 5 bases from V and 1 base from J, with 8 bases in between. Germline assignment: CDR1 SNHLY and CDR2 FYNNEI. The CDR3 nucleotides are TGTGCCAGCAGTCCTGCCGGGAACACCGGGGAGCTGTTTTTT. This translates into CASSPAGNTGELFF.

The chain couples TRBV11-2 to TRBJ2-5; D not certain. V was cut by 5 bases and J by 2 bases, with 9 bases left in between. The CDR3 extends over 13 amino acids. Germline-derived CDR1 and CDR2 are SGHAT and FQNNGV. This chain's CDR3 is CASSPRIQETQYF. Here the CDR3 DNA reads TGTGCCAGCAGCCCCCGGATACAAGAGACCCAGTACTTC.

The CDR3 DNA reads TGTGCCAGCCTAAGAATTCCCCGGGACAGGGGCCAAGAGACCCAGTACTTC. This sequence encodes CASLRIPRDRGQETQYF. This rearrangement joins TRBV18 to TRBJ2-5; TRBD1 aligns across 10 bases. CDR1 is KGHSH, CDR2 LQKENI, per germline. The CDR3 spans 17 residues. V lost 8 bases to trimming and J lost 1 base; unmatched junction nucleotides: 13.

In its sample, this clone was seen many times. The V call is TRBV18, the J call TRBJ2-1, with 10 bases aligning to TRBD2. Germline V lookup: CDR1 KGHSH, CDR2 LQKENI. V was clipped by 6 bases and J by 6 bases; unmatched bases: 5. This CDR3 has 14 residues. CDR3 protein: CASSGASGSNEQFF. The CDR3, as DNA: TGTGCCAGCTCCGGAGCTAGCGGGAGCAATGAGCAGTTCTTC.

In regard to this clone: Other DNA sequences in the sample encode the same CDR3. The V and J genes are TRBV6-1 and TRBJ1-1; a possible D gene is TRBD1 (6 bases). The CDR3 is 13 amino acids. The ends were cut back, 3 bases at V and 4 bases at J, with 9 bases in the middle. Germline CDR1 MNHNS, CDR2 SASEGT. In DNA form, the CDR3 reads TGTGCCAGCAGTGATGAGGGGGGCACTGAAGCTTTCTTT. Translation gives CASSDEGGTEAFF.

The CDR3, as DNA: TGTGCCAGCAGCGTCCAGGGATACACCGGGGAGCTGTTTTTT. Protein sequence: CASSVQGYTGELFF. The chain carries TRBV9 and TRBJ2-2; weak D call: TRBD1 (5 bases). Deletions cut 2 bases from V and 3 bases from J, with 8 bases between. The CDR3 spans 14 residues. Germline loops: CDR1 SGDLS, CDR2 YYNGEE. Based on the CDR3 plus reference TRBV9 and TRBJ2-2, the full variable domain is DSGVTQTPKHLITATGQRVTLRCSPRSGDLSVYWYQQSLDQGLQFLIQYYNGEERAKGNILERFSAQQFPDLHSELNLSSLELGDSALYFCASSVQGYTGELFFGEGSRLTVL.

The chain combines TRBV11-2 with TRBJ2-1, with TRBD1 matching over 11 bases. The junction had 7 bases not matched to a gene; V was cut back by 1 base and J by 8 bases. Looked up from germline, CDR1 is SGHAT and CDR2 is FQNNGV. The length of the CDR3 is 16 residues. CDR3: CASSLGDRGNSDEQFF. The CDR3 nucleotides are TGTGCCAGCAGCTTAGGGGACAGGGGGAATAGCGATGAGCAGTTCTTC.

CDR3 protein: CASSLSLGRGPATNEKLFF. CDR3 DNA sequence: TGCGCCAGCAGCTTGTCTCTTGGGCGTGGACCCGCAACTAATGAAAAACTGTTTTTT. The chain is built from TRBV5-1 and TRBJ1-4; the D is unclear. Trimming shortened V by 1 base and J by 0 bases, and 19 bases separated the two germline ends. This CDR3 spans 19 amino acids. Germline CDR1 is SGHRS and CDR2 is YFSETQ.

The rearrangement links TRBV7-2 to TRBJ2-3; unclear D gene. The V end lost 0 bases, the J end lost 0 bases, and 7 bases lay between the germline ends. The CDR3 has 15 residues. Germline CDR1 reads SGHTA; CDR2 reads FQGNSA. The CDR3 here is CASSLALTSTDTQYF. The CDR3 nucleotides read TGTGCCAGCAGCTTAGCACTTACTAGCACAGATACGCAGTATTTT. Looking up the rest from reference TRBV7-2 and TRBJ2-3 gives the full variable domain: GAGVSQSPSNKVTEKGKDVELRCDPISGHTALYWYRQSLGQGLEFLIYFQGNSAPDKSGLPSDRFSAERTGGSVSTLTIQRTQQEDSAVYLCASSLALTSTDTQYFGPGTRLTVL.

The chain employs TRBV28 and TRBJ1-4; TRBD1 matches at 8 bases. Trimming took 7 bases from V and 7 from J; bases not matched to a gene: 8. The CDR3 loop spans 14 amino acids. CDR1 and CDR2 from the germline V gene are MDHEN and SYDVKM. DNA of the CDR3: TGTGCCAGCACGGGATGGCAGGGGGCTGAAAAACTGTTTTTT. As protein: CASTGWQGAEKLFF.